The rows below give T cell receptor beta chains drawn from one sample of a study of metastatic and nonmetastatic thyroid tumors. TCRdb reanalyzed the PCR reads via MiXCR. The table includes about 85,000 clones, around 7.8% detected once. Sequencing was performed on blood. All receptors derive from a female donor with papillary thyroid cancer or a benign thyroid nodule (not recorded which). Some clones in this sample may be carry-over from other donors' samples. Both conserved end residues are part of each CDR3. D genes are given only for firm matches. The size field is filled for only some rows; it gives once, few, many or a size class.

many	TRBV20-1	TRBJ2-3	-	TGCAGTGCTCTAGGATCCGATACGCAGTATTTT	CSALGSDTQYF
many	TRBV2	TRBJ1-4	-	TGTGCCAGCAGTGGCCTGGGGGCGCCAGGGGAAAAACTGTTTTTT	CASSGLGAPGEKLFF
-	TRBV7-9	TRBJ2-5	-	TGTGCCAGCAGGCGAATGGGACGGATACAAGAGACCCAGTACTTC	CASRRMGRIQETQYF
many	TRBV6-1	TRBJ1-3	TRBD1	TGTGCCAGCAGTCTCAAGGGGGCCCGCTCTGGAAACACCATATATTTT	CASSLKGARSGNTIYF
many	TRBV10-3	TRBJ1-2	-	TGTGCCATCCGACCTAGGGCGGACAACTATGGCTACACCTTC	CAIRPRADNYGYTF
many	TRBV18	TRBJ1-5	-	TGTGCCAGCTCACCGCGAAGGGACGGCAATCAGCCCCAGCATTTT	CASSPRRDGNQPQHF
many	TRBV6-1	TRBJ2-7	-	TGTGCCAGCAGGCCAGGGGGGGTCTACGAGCAGTACTTC	CASRPGGVYEQYF
-	TRBV6-2/TRBV6-3	TRBJ1-5	-	TGTGCCCGCGGGCTCTCAGGGAGCAATCAGCCCCAGCATTTT	CARGLSGSNQPQHF
-	TRBV27	TRBJ2-7	-	TGTGCCAGCAGTTCAGGGGTGACCTACGAGCAGTACTTC	CASSSGVTYEQYF
-	TRBV14	TRBJ2-1	TRBD2	TGTGCCAGCAGCCGGGGACTAGCGGGAGTTAGTGAGCAGTTCTTC	CASSRGLAGVSEQFF
many	TRBV10-1	TRBJ1-4	TRBD1	TGCGCCAGCCCCTCGGACAGGGGGGATGAAAAACTGTTTTTT	CASPSDRGDEKLFF
many	TRBV30	TRBJ2-1	-	TGTGCCTGGTGGGACGGCCACAATGAGCAGTTCTTC	CAWWDGHNEQFF
many	TRBV19	TRBJ1-1	TRBD1	TGTGCCGTAATCGACAGGGCGGACACTGAAGCTTTCTTT	CAVIDRADTEAFF
many	TRBV11-3	TRBJ2-7	TRBD2	TGTGCCAGCAGCTCAGGACCGGGGGGGACTAGCGTCTACGAGCAGTACTTC	CASSSGPGGTSVYEQYF
-	TRBV2	TRBJ2-4	-	TGTGCCAGCAGTGGGGTCGGCAGGAACATTCAGTACTTC	CASSGVGRNIQYF
many	TRBV4-1	TRBJ2-1	-	TGCGCCAGCAGCCATCCCCAGAGCTCCTACAATGAGCAGTTCTTC	CASSHPQSSYNEQFF
many	TRBV28	TRBJ1-4	TRBD1	TGTGCCAGCAGATTAACAGGGGGCTCAACTAATGAAAAACTGTTTTTT	CASRLTGGSTNEKLFF
many	TRBV24-1	TRBJ1-1	-	TGTGCCACCAGTGATTTGGGACAGAACACTGAAGCTTTCTTT	CATSDLGQNTEAFF